This T cell receptor beta chain was identified during a study of blood T cell repertoires in COVID-19. On the study more broadly: Nucleic acid was either cDNA or gDNA, and it came from T cells, B-cell-depleted T cells, or PBMCs.

Authors' data handling: Amplification of reference gene primers provided the estimated nucleated cell counts. Libraries were prepared by immunoSEQ multiplex PCR; TCRdb keeps only in-frame clonotypes and omits some of them. The DNA gave D and trimming, while V, J and clone size come from that table. The sample comprises over 400,000 clones, 86% of which are singletons, and under 1.5% rests with the top ten. The V segment lost 3 bases and the J segment 2 bases; nucleotides outside the gene matches: 4. Germline V lookup: CDR1 SGDLS, CDR2 YYNGEE. The CDR3 covers 15 residues. Source material: peripheral blood. This sequence joins TRBV9 and TRBJ2-3; 9 positions match TRBD2. This TCR came from a young woman with active or convalescent COVID-19. The CDR3 nucleotides read TGTGCCAGCAGCGCAGTAGCGGGGGACACAGATACGCAGTATTTT. It is translated as CASSAVAGDTDTQYF.